The rows below give T cell receptor beta chains drawn from one sample of a study of siplizumab effects on memory and regulatory T cells. Some clones are missing from TCRdb's copy, which holds only in-frame ones; the method was immunoSEQ multiplex PCR. The data show more than 45,000 clones, with under 98% seen just once and 0.64% held by the top ten. The sequencing sample was made of naive CD4+ T cells sorted from blood. All receptors come from a human donor in good health. CDR3s include the opening cysteine and the closing phenylalanine or tryptophan. D genes are given only for firm matches. Not every row has a clone size; where given, it reads once, few, many or a size class.

V: TRBV2; D: -; size: few; J: TRBJ1-5; DNA: TGTGCCAGCTCCATTTCAGGACCTGGCGGGAATCAGCCCCAGCATTTT; CDR3: CASSISGPGGNQPQHF
V: TRBV28; D: TRBD2; size: -; J: TRBJ2-1; DNA: TGTGCCAGCAGTTTAACTAGCGGGAATGAGCAGTTCTTC; CDR3: CASSLTSGNEQFF
V: TRBV28; D: TRBD1; size: -; J: TRBJ2-7; DNA: TGTGCCAGCAGTTTCCTACAGGGGTTCGAGCAGTACTTC; CDR3: CASSFLQGFEQYF
V: TRBV18; D: -; size: -; J: TRBJ1-3; DNA: TGTGCCAGCTCGCCTAATAGGTCTGGAAACACCATATATTTT; CDR3: CASSPNRSGNTIYF
V: TRBV2; D: -; size: -; J: TRBJ2-7; DNA: TGTGCCAGCAGTGGTGGTCAAGGGGCCTCCTACGAGCAGTACTTC; CDR3: CASSGGQGASYEQYF
V: TRBV5-1; D: -; size: -; J: TRBJ2-5; DNA: TGCGCCAGCAAACGATCCCCCCAACGGGAGGAGACCCAGTACTTC; CDR3: CASKRSPQREETQYF
V: TRBV12-5; D: -; size: -; J: TRBJ1-4; DNA: TGTGCTAGTGGTTTGGTAACCGGGGCTGAACATGAAAAACTGTTTTTT; CDR3: CASGLVTGAEHEKLFF
V: TRBV6-4; D: -; size: -; J: TRBJ2-1; DNA: TGTGCCAGCAGTGATCGGGGTCGCTACAATGAGCAGTTCTTC; CDR3: CASSDRGRYNEQFF
V: TRBV2; D: TRBD1; size: -; J: TRBJ1-4; DNA: TGTGCCAGCAGTGTTGACAGGGGGTATGAAAAACTGTTTTTT; CDR3: CASSVDRGYEKLFF
V: TRBV19; D: -; size: -; J: TRBJ1-5; DNA: TGTGCCAGTAGCCGGACAGTCAATCAGCCCCAGCATTTT; CDR3: CASSRTVNQPQHF
V: TRBV7-2; D: -; size: -; J: TRBJ1-4; DNA: TGTGCCAGCAGCCCATGGGCCGGGAAGGGTGAAAAACTGTTTTTT; CDR3: CASSPWAGKGEKLFF
V: TRBV2; D: -; size: -; J: TRBJ1-5; DNA: TGTGCCAGCAACCAGGACCGGGATCAGCCCCAGCATTTT; CDR3: CASNQDRDQPQHF
V: TRBV23-1; D: -; size: -; J: TRBJ2-7; DNA: TGCGCCAGCAGTCACCCGGGCCACCAACGATCTCTTGGCGAGCAGTACTTC; CDR3: CASSHPGHQRSLGEQYF
V: TRBV18; D: TRBD1; size: -; J: TRBJ1-5; DNA: TGTGCCAGCTCACAGGGACAGGGGGATCAGCCCCAGCATTTT; CDR3: CASSQGQGDQPQHF
V: TRBV25-1; D: TRBD1; size: -; J: TRBJ2-7; DNA: TGTGCCAGCCTGGGACAGACCTACGAGCAGTACTTC; CDR3: CASLGQTYEQYF
V: TRBV6-5; D: TRBD2; size: -; J: TRBJ2-7; DNA: TGTGCCAGCACCCGGCTAGCGGGGGAGCAGTACTTC; CDR3: CASTRLAGEQYF
V: TRBV7-2; D: -; size: -; J: TRBJ2-1; DNA: TGTGCCAGCAGCTTAGGGGCGAGCTCCTACAATGAGCAGTTCTTC; CDR3: CASSLGASSYNEQFF
V: TRBV19; D: -; size: -; J: TRBJ1-1; DNA: TGTGCCAGTAGTATCCAAAGGAACACTGAAGCTTTCTTT; CDR3: CASSIQRNTEAFF
V: TRBV27; D: -; size: -; J: TRBJ1-5; DNA: TGTGCCAGCAGTTTATACCAGGGGAATCAGCCCCAGCATTTT; CDR3: CASSLYQGNQPQHF
V: TRBV5-1; D: TRBD1; size: -; J: TRBJ2-7; DNA: TGCGCCAGCAGCGCGGACAGGGCTTCCTACGAGCAGTACTTC; CDR3: CASSADRASYEQYF
V: TRBV19; D: TRBD1; size: -; J: TRBJ1-4; DNA: TGTGCCAGTAGTATCCGGGACAGGCTTAATGAAAAACTGTTTTTT; CDR3: CASSIRDRLNEKLFF
V: TRBV9; D: TRBD1; size: -; J: TRBJ1-4; DNA: TGTGCCAGCAGCGTACGTTTCGGGACAGATGAAAAACTGTTTTTT; CDR3: CASSVRFGTDEKLFF
V: TRBV28; D: -; size: -; J: TRBJ2-7; DNA: TGTGCCAGCCATCAGGACAGCGTTACCTACGAGCAGTACTTC; CDR3: CASHQDSVTYEQYF
V: TRBV11-2; D: TRBD1; size: -; J: TRBJ2-5; DNA: TGTGCCAGCAGCTTAAGGGGGACAGGGGAAGAGACCCAGTACTTC; CDR3: CASSLRGTGEETQYF
V: TRBV5-1; D: TRBD2; size: -; J: TRBJ2-1; DNA: TGCGCCAGCAGCTCGGGCGGGACTAGCTCCTACAATGAGCAGTTCTTC; CDR3: CASSSGGTSSYNEQFF
V: TRBV5-1; D: -; size: -; J: TRBJ1-1; DNA: TGCGCCAGCAGTCCCGGGACGGCCCTTTTACCGAACACTGAAGCTTTCTTT; CDR3: CASSPGTALLPNTEAFF
V: TRBV2; D: TRBD1; size: -; J: TRBJ2-7; DNA: TGTGCCAGCAGATACGACAGGGGAGAAATCTACGAGCAGTACTTC; CDR3: CASRYDRGEIYEQYF
V: TRBV2; D: -; size: -; J: TRBJ1-5; DNA: TGTGCCAGCAGTGATGTGAGTGGTCATCAGCCCCAGCATTTT; CDR3: CASSDVSGHQPQHF
V: TRBV4-1; D: TRBD2; size: -; J: TRBJ2-7; DNA: TGCGCCAGCAGCCCTCCGACTAGCGGGAGTAACGAGCAGTACTTC; CDR3: CASSPPTSGSNEQYF
V: TRBV6-5; D: TRBD1; size: -; J: TRBJ1-5; DNA: TGTGCCAGCAGGAAGACAGGGGTTTGGCAGCCCCAGCATTTT; CDR3: CASRKTGVWQPQHF
V: TRBV6-5; D: TRBD1; size: once; J: TRBJ2-7; DNA: TGTGCCAGCAGTTGGGGGGGACAGGGCTACGAGCAGTACTTC; CDR3: CASSWGGQGYEQYF
V: TRBV7-9; D: -; size: -; J: TRBJ1-2; DNA: TGTGCCAGCAGCTTAGGCTCCCTACAGGAAGACACCTTC; CDR3: CASSLGSLQEDTF
V: TRBV7-3; D: TRBD2; size: -; J: TRBJ2-7; DNA: TGTGCCAGCAGCGCTACTAGCGGGAGCGACGAGCAGTACTTC; CDR3: CASSATSGSDEQYF
V: TRBV6-1; D: TRBD1; size: -; J: TRBJ2-7; DNA: TGTGCCAGCAGTAGAACAGGGGGCGAATCCTACGAGCAGTACTTC; CDR3: CASSRTGGESYEQYF
V: TRBV6-1; D: -; size: -; J: TRBJ1-1; DNA: TGTGCCAGCAGTGAAATCCAGGGAGGAACTGAAGCTTTCTTT; CDR3: CASSEIQGGTEAFF
V: TRBV7-2; D: TRBD2; size: -; J: TRBJ2-5; DNA: TGTGCCAGCAGCACCCGCCGTAGCGGGGCTCAAGAGACCCAGTACTTC; CDR3: CASSTRRSGAQETQYF